These 14 T cell receptor beta chains originate from one sample sequenced in a study of vaccination and CD4 T cells after COVID-19. For these TCRs, the target antigens are not known. An Oncomine TCR Beta short-read assay was used to sequence the DNA from cultured CD4+ T cells. TCRdb called the PCR reads again in MiXCR, with one record for every CDR3 protein. The repertoire holds about 4,300 distinct CDR3 sequences, 63% seen once, with over 25% in the top ten. Treatment denoted: roughly 11-day PBMC culture with coronavirus spike peptide pools or control peptides (ViraFEST assay). CD4+ T-cell collection from the unexposed donor predated the COVID-19 pandemic (2011-2018). The sample taken for sequencing was CD4+ T cells from blood, cultured in vitro. The receptors here all came from a human donor in good health.

This rearrangement joins TRBV11-2 to TRBJ2-3; D is unclear. This CDR3 is 15 amino acids long. Per germline, CDR1 SGHAT and CDR2 FQNNGV. V lost 4 bases to trimming and J lost 0 bases, with 11 bases between them. The CDR3 nucleotides are TGTGCCAGCAGCTCCCCCCGGATCAGCACAGATACGCAGTATTTT. Amino acid sequence: CASSSPRISTDTQYF.

The chain is built from TRBV12-3 or TRBV12-4 and TRBJ2-3; possibly TRBD1 for D (8 bases). The CDR3 covers 16 residues. V was clipped by 6 bases and J by 4 bases, with 20 bases between them. The CDR3 is CASSTPGGQGPDTQYF. DNA for the CDR3: TGTGCCAGCAGCACCCCGGGAGGACAGGGCCCAGATACGCAGTATTTT.

The V call is TRBV5-1, the J call TRBJ2-1; D remains unclear. This CDR3 contains 13 residues. Between the trimmed V and J ends, which lost 0 bases and 9 bases, there was a span of 10 bases. Germline V CDR1 and CDR2: SGHRS, YFSETQ. DNA of the CDR3: TGCGCCAGCAGCTTGGTATCGGTGGGTGAGCAGTTCTTC. Protein sequence: CASSLVSVGEQFF.

The chain carries TRBV2 and TRBJ2-2; no clear D gene. With 0 bases removed from V and 7 bases from J, the gap between germline ends came to 12 bases. Germline lookup yields CDR1 SNHLY and CDR2 FYNNEI. This CDR3 contains 15 residues. The CDR3 is CASSEAAVTNGELFF. Here the CDR3 DNA reads TGTGCCAGCAGTGAAGCGGCGGTCACGAACGGGGAGCTGTTTTTT.

A few counts support this clonotype. This rearrangement joins TRBV7-2 to TRBJ1-5, with D hard to call. CDR1 and CDR2 from the germline V gene are SGHTA and FQGNSA. The CDR3 runs 13 residues. Trimming removed 5 bases at V and 5 bases at J, with 10 bases between. CDR3 coding DNA: TGTGCCAGCAGCCCATTACTGGATCAGCCCCAGCATTTT. Residues: CASSPLLDQPQHF.

The chain is built from TRBV6-1 and TRBJ1-2; D is unclear. The V end was cut by 6 bases, the J end by 0 bases, with 11 bases between. From germline, CDR1 is MNHNS and CDR2 SASEGT. The CDR3 runs 14 residues. The CDR3 DNA reads TGTGCCAGCAGGCCGTCGATTACTAACTATGGCTACACCTTC. Amino acid sequence: CASRPSITNYGYTF.

The rearrangement joins TRBV11-2 to TRBJ2-3, with 8 bases fitting TRBD1. CDR1 and CDR2 from the germline V gene are SGHAT and FQNNGV. The V and J ends lost 4 bases and 0 bases, in that order; junction bases with no gene match: 3. This CDR3 spans 15 amino acids. The CDR3 is CASSSGQVSTDTQYF. Here the CDR3 DNA reads TGTGCCAGCAGCTCGGGACAGGTTAGCACAGATACGCAGTATTTT.

The table lists this clonotype with a few counts. This chain connects TRBV27 to TRBJ2-2; TRBD1 aligns across 8 bases. J lost 7 bases, V lost 7 bases, and 8 bases had no gene match. This CDR3 is built from 14 residues. CDR1 MNHEY and CDR2 SMNVEV come from the germline V gene (reference sequence). CDR3 protein: CASTVARGRGELFF. The CDR3 DNA is TGTGCCAGCACCGTCGCCAGGGGGCGCGGGGAGCTGTTTTTT.

This clonotype was observed a few times. The CDR3 region is CASSPTGESNQPQHF. The CDR3 nucleotides read TGTGCCAGCAGCCCGACAGGGGAAAGCAATCAGCCCCAGCATTTT. This chain connects TRBV12-3 or TRBV12-4 to TRBJ1-5; 8 bases agree with TRBD1. V shed 6 bases, J shed 1 base, and the junction held 5 bases outside the gene matches. The CDR3 is made up of 15 amino acids.

This clonotype showed up just a few times. The gene calls are TRBV27 and TRBJ1-1; maybe TRBD1 (6 bases). V lost 5 bases, J lost 4 bases, and 20 bases lay in between. The CDR3 is 16 residues long. Germline assignment: CDR1 MNHEY and CDR2 SMNVEV (reference sequence). CDR3 in DNA: TGTGCCAGCAGTCGCACGGTAACAGGGTTTTCCACTGAAGCTTTCTTT. Translation gives CASSRTVTGFSTEAFF.

V and J are TRBV7-2 and TRBJ1-3; 9 nucleotides agree with TRBD1. CDR3 length equals 16 residues. Germline V lookup: CDR1 SGHTA, CDR2 FQGNSA. V was pared by 0 bases and J by 4 bases, with 4 bases of the junction left unmatched. CDR3 in DNA: TGTGCCAGCAGCTTAGCCGGACAGGGGACGGGAAACACCATATATTTT. It encodes CASSLAGQGTGNTIYF. Using reference TRBV7-2 and TRBJ1-3 for the parts outside the CDR3, the full variable domain is GAGVSQSPSNKVTEKGKDVELRCDPISGHTALYWYRQSLGQGLEFLIYFQGNSAPDKSGLPSDRFSAERTGGSVSTLTIQRTQQEDSAVYLCASSLAGQGTGNTIYFGEGSWLTVV.

The chain uses TRBV30 and TRBJ2-2; possibly TRBD2 for D (6 bases). With 3 bases removed from V and 6 bases from J, the gap between germline ends came to 11 bases. Germline loops: CDR1 GTSNPN, CDR2 SVGIG (reference sequence). CDR3 length: 13 residues. DNA of the CDR3: TGTGCCTGGAGCAGGGAGGAATCCGGGGAGCTGTTTTTT. Residues: CAWSREESGELFF.

This clonotype was detected a few times. The chain uses TRBV7-2 and TRBJ1-6, with unresolved D. Trimming stripped 1 base from V and 7 bases from J, with 8 bases between. CDR3 size: 14 residues. Germline CDR1 SGHTA, CDR2 FQGNSA. The CDR3 is CASSLGPANSPLHF. CDR3 nucleotides: TGTGCCAGCAGCTTAGGACCAGCGAATTCACCCCTCCACTTT.

This chain joins TRBV6-5 and TRBJ2-3; D gene uncertain. V lost 0 bases and J lost 6, with 22 bases in between. Germline-derived CDR1 and CDR2 are MNHEY and SVGAGI. This CDR3 has 18 residues. Here the CDR3 DNA reads TGTGCCAGCAGTTACTCGAATCGGCTAATCCCCGGGTCGGATACGCAGTATTTT. The encoded protein is CASSYSNRLIPGSDTQYF.